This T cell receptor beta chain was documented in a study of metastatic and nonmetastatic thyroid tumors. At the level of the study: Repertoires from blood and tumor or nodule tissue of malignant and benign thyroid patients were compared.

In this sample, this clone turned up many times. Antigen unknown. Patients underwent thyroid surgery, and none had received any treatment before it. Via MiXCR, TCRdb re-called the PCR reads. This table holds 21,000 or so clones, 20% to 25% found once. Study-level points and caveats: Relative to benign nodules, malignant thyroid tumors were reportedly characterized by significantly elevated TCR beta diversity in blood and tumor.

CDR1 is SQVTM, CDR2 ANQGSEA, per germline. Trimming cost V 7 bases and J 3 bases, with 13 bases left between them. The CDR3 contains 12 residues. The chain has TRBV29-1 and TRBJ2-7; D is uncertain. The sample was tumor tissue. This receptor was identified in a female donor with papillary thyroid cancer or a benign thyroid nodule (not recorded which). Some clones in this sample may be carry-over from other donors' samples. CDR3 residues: CSGRYQDYEQYF. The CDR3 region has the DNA TGCAGCGGTCGGTATCAGGACTACGAGCAGTACTTC.